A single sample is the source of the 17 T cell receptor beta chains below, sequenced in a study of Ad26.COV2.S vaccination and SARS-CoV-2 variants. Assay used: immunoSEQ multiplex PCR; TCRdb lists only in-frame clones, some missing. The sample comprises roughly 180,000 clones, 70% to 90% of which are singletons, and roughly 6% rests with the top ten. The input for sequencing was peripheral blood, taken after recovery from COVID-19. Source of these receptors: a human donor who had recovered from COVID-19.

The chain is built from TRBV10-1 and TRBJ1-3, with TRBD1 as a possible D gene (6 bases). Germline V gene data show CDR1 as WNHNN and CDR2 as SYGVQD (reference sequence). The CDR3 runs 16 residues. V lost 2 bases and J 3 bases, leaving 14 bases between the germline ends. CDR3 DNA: TGCGCCAGCAGTGAGCGGCCCACCAGGGGTGGAAACACCATATATTTT. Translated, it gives CASSERPTRGGNTIYF.

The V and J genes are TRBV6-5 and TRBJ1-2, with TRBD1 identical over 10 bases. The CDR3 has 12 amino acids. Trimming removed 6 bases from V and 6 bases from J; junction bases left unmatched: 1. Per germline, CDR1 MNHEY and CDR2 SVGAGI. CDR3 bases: TGTGCCAGCAGGACAGGGGGCGATGGCTACACCTTC. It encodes CASRTGGDGYTF.

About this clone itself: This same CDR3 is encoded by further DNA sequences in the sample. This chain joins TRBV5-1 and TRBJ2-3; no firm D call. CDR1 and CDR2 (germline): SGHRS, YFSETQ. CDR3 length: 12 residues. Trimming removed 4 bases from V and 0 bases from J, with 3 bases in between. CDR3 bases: TGCGCCAGCAGCCTTAGCACAGATACGCAGTATTTT. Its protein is CASSLSTDTQYF.

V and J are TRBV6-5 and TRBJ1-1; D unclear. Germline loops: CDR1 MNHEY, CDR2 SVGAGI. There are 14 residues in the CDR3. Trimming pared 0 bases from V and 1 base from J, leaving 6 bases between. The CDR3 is CASSYSSQNTEAFF. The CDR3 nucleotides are TGTGCCAGCAGTTACTCGTCCCAGAACACTGAAGCTTTCTTT.

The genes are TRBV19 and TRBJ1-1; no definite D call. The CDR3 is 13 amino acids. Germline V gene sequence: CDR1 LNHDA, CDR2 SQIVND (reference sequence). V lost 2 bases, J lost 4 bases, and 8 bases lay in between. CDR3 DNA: TGTGCCAGTAGTATAAACATGGTCACTGAAGCTTTCTTT. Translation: CASSINMVTEAFF.

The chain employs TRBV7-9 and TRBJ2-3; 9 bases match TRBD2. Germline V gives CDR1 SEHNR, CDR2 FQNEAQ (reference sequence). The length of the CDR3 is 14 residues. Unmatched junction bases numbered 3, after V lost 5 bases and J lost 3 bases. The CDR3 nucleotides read TGTGCCAGCAGCCGAGGACTAGCGACAGATACGCAGTATTTT. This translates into CASSRGLATDTQYF.

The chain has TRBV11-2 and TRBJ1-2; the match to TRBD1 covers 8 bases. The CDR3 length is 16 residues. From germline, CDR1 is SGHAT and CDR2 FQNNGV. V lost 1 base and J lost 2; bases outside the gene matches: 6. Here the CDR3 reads CASSLGGQVGNYGYTF. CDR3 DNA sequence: TGTGCCAGCAGCTTAGGGGGACAGGTGGGGAACTATGGCTACACCTTC.

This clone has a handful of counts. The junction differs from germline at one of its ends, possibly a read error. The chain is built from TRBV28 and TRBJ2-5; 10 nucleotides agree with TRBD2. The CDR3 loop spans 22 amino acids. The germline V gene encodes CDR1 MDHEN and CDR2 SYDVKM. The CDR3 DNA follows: TGTGCCAGCAGTCCAACTGGGGCAGGAGCGGGAGGGCTCTACTCTATTCAAGATACCCAGTACTTC. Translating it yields CASSPTGAGAGGLYSIQDTQYF.

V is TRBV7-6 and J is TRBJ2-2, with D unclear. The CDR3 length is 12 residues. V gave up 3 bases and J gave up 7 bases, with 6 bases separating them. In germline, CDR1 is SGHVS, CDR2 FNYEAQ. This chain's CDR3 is CASSFEYGELFF. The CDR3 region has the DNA TGTGCCAGCAGCTTTGAGTACGGGGAGCTGTTTTTT.

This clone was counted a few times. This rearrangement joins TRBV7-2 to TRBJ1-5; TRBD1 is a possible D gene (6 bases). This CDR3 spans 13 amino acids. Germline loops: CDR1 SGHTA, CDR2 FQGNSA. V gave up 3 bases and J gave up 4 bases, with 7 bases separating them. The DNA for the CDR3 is TGTGCCAGCAGCTTCCAGGGGAATCAGCCCCAGCATTTT. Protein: CASSFQGNQPQHF. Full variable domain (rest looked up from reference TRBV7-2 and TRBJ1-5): GAGVSQSPSNKVTEKGKDVELRCDPISGHTALYWYRQSLGQGLEFLIYFQGNSAPDKSGLPSDRFSAERTGGSVSTLTIQRTQQEDSAVYLCASSFQGNQPQHFGDGTRLSIL.

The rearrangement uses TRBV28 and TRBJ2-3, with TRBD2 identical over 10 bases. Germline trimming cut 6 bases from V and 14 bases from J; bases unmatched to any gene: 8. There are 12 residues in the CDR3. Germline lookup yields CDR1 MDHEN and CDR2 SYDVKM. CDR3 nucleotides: TGTGCCAGCAGGCGCGGACTAGCGGAGGGGTATTTT. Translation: CASRRGLAEGYF. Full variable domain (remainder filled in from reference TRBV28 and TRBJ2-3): DVKVTQSSRYLVKRTGEKVFLECVQDMDHENMFWYRQDPGLGLRLIYFSYDVKMKEKGDIPEGYSVSREKKERFSLILESASTNQTSMYLCASRRGLAEGYFGPGTRLTVL.

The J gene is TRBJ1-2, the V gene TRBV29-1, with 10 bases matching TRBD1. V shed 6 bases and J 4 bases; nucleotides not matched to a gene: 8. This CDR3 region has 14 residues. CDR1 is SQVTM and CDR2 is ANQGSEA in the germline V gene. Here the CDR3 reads CSVWGTGDVYGYTF. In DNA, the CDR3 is TGCAGCGTATGGGGGACAGGGGACGTCTATGGCTACACCTTC.

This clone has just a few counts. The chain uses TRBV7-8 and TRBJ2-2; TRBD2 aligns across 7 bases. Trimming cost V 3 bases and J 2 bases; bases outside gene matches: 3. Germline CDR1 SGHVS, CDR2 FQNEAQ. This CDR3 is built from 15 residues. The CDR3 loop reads CASSLEGLNTGELFF. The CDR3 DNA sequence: TGTGCCAGCAGCTTGGAGGGACTAAACACCGGGGAGCTGTTTTTT. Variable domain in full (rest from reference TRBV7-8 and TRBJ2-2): GAGVSQSPRYKVAKRGQDVALRCDPISGHVSLFWYQQALGQGPEFLTYFQNEAQLDKSGLPSDRFFAERPEGSVSTLKIQRTQQEDSAVYLCASSLEGLNTGELFFGEGSRLTVL.

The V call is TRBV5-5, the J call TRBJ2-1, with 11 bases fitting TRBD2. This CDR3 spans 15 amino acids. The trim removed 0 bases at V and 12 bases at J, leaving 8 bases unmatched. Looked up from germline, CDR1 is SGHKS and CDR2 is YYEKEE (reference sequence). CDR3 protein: CASSLAVAGGPRQFF. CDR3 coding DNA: TGTGCCAGCAGCTTGGCGGTAGCGGGGGGGCCAAGGCAGTTCTTC.

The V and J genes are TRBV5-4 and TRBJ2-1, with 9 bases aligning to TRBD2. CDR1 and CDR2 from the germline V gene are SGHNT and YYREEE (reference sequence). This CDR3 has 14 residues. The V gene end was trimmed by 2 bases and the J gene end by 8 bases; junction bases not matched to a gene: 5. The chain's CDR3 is CASSFRAGGYEQFF. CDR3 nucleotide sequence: TGTGCCAGCAGCTTTCGAGCGGGAGGTTATGAGCAGTTCTTC.

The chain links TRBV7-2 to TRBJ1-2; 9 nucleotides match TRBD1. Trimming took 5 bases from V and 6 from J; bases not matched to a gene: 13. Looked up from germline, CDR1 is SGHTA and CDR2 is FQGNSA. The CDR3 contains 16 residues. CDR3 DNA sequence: TGTGCCAGCAGCGCGCAACAGGGGGCTAGGGCTGATGGCTACACCTTC. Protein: CASSAQQGARADGYTF.

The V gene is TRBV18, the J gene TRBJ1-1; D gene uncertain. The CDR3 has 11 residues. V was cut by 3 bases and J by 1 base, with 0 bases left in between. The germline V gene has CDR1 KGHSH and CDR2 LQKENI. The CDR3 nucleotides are TGTGCCAGCTCACCGAACACTGAAGCTTTCTTT. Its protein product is CASSPNTEAFF.